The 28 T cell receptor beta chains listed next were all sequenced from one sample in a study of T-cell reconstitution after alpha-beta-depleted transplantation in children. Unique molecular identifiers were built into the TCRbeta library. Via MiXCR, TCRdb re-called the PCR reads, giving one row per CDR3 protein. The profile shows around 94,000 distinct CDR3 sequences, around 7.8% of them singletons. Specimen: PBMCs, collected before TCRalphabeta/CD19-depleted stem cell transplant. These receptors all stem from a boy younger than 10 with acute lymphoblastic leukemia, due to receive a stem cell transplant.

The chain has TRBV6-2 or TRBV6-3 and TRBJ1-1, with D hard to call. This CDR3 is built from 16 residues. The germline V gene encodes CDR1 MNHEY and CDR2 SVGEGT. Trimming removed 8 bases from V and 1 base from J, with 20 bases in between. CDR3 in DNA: TGTGCCAGCCAATATGGTATGTGGGCAACGAACACTGAAGCTTTCTTT. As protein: CASQYGMWATNTEAFF.

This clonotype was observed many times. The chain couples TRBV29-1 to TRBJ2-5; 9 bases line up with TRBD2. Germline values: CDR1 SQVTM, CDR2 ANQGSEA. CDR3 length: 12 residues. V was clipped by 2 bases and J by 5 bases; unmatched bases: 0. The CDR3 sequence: CSVELAGETQYF. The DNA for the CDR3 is TGCAGCGTTGAACTAGCGGGGGAGACCCAGTACTTC. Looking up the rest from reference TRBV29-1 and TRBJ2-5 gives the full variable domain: SAVISQKPSRDICQRGTSLTIQCQVDSQVTMMFWYRQQPGQSLTLIATANQGSEATYESGFVIDKFPISRPNLTFSTLTVSNMSPEDSSIYLCSVELAGETQYFGPGTRLLVL.

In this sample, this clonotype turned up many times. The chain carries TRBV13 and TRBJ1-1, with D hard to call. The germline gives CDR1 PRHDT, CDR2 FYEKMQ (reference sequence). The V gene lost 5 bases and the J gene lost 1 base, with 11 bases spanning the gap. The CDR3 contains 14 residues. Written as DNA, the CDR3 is TGTGCCAGCAGCCTTATTTTTTGGAACACTGAAGCTTTCTTT. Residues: CASSLIFWNTEAFF.

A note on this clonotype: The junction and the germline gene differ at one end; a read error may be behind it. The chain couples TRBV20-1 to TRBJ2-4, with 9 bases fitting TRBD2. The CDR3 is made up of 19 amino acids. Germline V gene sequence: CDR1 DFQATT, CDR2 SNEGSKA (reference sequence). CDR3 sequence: CCARVRAGGPIWAKNIQYF. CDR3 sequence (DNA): TGCTGTGCTAGAGTTCGGGCGGGGGGGCCTATCTGGGCCAAAAACATTCAGTACTTC.

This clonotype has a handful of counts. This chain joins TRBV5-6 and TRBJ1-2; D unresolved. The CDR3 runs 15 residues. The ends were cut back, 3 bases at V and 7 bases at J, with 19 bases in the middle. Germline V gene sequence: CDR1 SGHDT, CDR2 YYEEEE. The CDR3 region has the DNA TGTGCCAGCAGCTCCTCTTTTTTTGGTCCCCCTGGCTACACCTTC. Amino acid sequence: CASSSSFFGPPGYTF.

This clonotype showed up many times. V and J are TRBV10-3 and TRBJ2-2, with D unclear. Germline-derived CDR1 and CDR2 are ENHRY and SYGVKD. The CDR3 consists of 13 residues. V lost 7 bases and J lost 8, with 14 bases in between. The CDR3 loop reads CAITPDTSGELFF. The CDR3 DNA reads TGTGCCATCACCCCTGACACTTCGGGGGAGCTGTTTTTT.

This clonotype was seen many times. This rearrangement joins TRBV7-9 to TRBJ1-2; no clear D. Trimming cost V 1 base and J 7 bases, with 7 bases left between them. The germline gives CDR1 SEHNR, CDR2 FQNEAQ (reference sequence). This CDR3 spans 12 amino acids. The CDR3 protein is CASSLDRRGYTF. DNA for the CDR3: TGTGCCAGCAGCTTAGATAGACGTGGCTACACCTTC. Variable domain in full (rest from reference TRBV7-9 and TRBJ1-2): DTGVSQNPRHKITKRGQNVTFRCDPISEHNRLYWYRQTLGQGPEFLTYFQNEAQLEKSRLLSDRFSAERPKGSFSTLEIQRTEQGDSAMYLCASSLDRRGYTFGSGTRLTVV.

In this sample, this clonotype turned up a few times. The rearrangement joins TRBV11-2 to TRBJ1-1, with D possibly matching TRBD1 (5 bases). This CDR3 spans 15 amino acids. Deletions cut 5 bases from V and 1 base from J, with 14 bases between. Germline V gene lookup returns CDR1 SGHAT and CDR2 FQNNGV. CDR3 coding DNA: TGTGCCAGCAGCAAAATACAGGAGACGAACACTGAAGCTTTCTTT. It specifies CASSKIQETNTEAFF.

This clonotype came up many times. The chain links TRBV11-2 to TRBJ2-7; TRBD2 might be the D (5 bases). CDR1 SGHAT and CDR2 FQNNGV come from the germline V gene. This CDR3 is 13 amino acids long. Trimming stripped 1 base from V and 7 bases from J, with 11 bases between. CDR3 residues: CASSLALGGEQYF. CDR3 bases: TGTGCCAGCAGCTTAGCCCTTGGCGGGGAGCAGTACTTC.

The chain's CDR3 is CASSPRTSGGAPYF. The DNA of the CDR3 is TGTGCCAGCAGCCCCCGGACTAGCGGGGGGGCCCCGTACTTC. The genes are TRBV7-2 and TRBJ2-5; 15 positions match TRBD2. Germline CDR1 is SGHTA and CDR2 is FQGNSA. This CDR3 comprises 14 residues. V gave up 5 bases and J gave up 13 bases; unmatched junction bases: 8.

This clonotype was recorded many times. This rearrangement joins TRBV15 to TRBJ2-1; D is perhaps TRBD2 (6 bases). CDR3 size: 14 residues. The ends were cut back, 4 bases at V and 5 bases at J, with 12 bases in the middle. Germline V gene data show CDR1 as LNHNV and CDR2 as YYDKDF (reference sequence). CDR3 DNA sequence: TGTGCCACCAGCAAGGGCGGGGAGCACAATGAGCAGTTCTTC. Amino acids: CATSKGGEHNEQFF.

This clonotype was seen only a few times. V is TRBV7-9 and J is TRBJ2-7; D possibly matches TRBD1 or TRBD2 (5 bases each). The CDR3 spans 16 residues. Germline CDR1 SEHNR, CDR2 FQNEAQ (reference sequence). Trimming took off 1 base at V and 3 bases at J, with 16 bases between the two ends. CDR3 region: CASSLGAGTLFYEQYF. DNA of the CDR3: TGTGCCAGCAGCTTAGGGGCTGGGACCCTCTTCTACGAGCAGTACTTC.

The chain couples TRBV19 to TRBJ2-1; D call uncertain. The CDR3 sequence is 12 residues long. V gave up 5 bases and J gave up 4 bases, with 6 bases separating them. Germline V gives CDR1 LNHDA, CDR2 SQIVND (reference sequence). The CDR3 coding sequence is TGTGCCAGTAGTTTCTCGTACAATGAGCAGTTCTTC. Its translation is CASSFSYNEQFF.

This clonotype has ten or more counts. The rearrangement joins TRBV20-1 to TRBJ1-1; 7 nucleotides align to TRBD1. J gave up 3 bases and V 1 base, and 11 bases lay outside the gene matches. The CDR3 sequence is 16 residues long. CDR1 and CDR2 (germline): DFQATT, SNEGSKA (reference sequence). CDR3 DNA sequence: TGCAGTGCTAGAGCTGTGGACAGGCCTGAGCACACTGAAGCTTTCTTT. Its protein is CSARAVDRPEHTEAFF.

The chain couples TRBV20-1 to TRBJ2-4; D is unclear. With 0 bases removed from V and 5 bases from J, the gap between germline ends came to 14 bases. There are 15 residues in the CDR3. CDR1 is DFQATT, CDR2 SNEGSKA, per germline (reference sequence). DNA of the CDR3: TGCAGTGCTAGAGATCGGTGGTTGGTCCAAAACATTCAGTACTTC. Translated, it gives CSARDRWLVQNIQYF.

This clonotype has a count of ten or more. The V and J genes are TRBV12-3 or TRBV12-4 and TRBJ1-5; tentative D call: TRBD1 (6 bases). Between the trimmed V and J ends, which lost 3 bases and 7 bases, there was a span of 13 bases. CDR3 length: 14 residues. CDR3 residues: CASSLAGDWQPQHF. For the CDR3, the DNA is TGTGCCAGCAGTTTGGCAGGGGATTGGCAGCCCCAGCATTTT.

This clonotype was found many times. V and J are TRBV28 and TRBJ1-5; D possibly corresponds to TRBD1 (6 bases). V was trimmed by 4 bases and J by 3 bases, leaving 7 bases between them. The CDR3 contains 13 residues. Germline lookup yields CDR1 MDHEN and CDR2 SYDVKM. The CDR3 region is CASSWTDNQPQHF. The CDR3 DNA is TGTGCCAGCAGTTGGACAGACAATCAGCCCCAGCATTTT.

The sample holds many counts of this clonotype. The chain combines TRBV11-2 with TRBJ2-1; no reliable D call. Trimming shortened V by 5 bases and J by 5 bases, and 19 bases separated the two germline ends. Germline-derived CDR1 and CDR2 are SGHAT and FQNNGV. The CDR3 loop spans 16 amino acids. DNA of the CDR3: TGTGCCAGCAGCCGAACCCGAGTAGGGATAAACAATGAGCAGTTCTTC. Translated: CASSRTRVGINNEQFF.

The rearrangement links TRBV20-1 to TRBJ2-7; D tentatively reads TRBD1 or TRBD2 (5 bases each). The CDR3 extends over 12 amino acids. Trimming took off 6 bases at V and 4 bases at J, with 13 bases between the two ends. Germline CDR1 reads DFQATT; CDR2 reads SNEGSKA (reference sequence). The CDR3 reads CSASGPLYEQYF. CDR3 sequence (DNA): TGCAGTGCCTCGGGACCGCTATACGAGCAGTACTTC.

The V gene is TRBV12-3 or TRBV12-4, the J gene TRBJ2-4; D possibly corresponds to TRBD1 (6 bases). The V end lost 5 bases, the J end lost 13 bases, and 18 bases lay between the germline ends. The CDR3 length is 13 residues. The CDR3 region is CASSPTDTGQQYF. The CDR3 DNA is TGTGCCAGCAGTCCAACGGACACAGGGCAGCAGTACTTC.

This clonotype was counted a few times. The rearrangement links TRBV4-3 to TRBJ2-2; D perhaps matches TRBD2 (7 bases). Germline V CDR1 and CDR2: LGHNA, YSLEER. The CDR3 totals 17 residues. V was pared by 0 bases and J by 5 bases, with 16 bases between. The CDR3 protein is CASSQDVMGGRTGELFF. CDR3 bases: TGCGCCAGCAGCCAAGATGTGATGGGGGGGCGAACCGGGGAGCTGTTTTTT.

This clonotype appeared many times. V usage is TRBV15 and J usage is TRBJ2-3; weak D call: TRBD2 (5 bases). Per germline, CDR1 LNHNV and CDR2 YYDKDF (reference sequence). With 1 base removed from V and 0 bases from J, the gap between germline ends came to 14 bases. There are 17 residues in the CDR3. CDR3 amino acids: CATSRARPAVSTDTQYF. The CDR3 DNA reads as TGTGCCACCAGCAGAGCTCGGCCAGCGGTTAGCACAGATACGCAGTATTTT.

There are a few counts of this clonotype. The DNA of the CDR3 is TGCAGTGGAGAACCTAGGGGACTAGCAGTTTACGAGCAGTACTTC. Its translation: CSGEPRGLAVYEQYF. V and J are TRBV20-1 and TRBJ2-7, with 9 bases aligning to TRBD2. Trimming removed 7 bases from V and 4 bases from J; junction bases left unmatched: 14. Germline V gives CDR1 DFQATT, CDR2 SNEGSKA (reference sequence). The CDR3 is 15 residues long.

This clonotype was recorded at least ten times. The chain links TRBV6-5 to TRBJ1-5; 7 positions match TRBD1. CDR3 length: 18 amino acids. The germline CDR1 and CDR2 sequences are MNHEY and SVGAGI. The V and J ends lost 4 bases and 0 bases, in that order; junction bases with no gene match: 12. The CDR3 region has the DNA TGTGCCAGCAGTTTTGAGGGGGCGGGCGGGTATAGCAATCAGCCCCAGCATTTT. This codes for CASSFEGAGGYSNQPQHF.

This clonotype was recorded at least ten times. The CDR3 sequence is CASSLGPTGELFF. In DNA, the CDR3 is TGTGCCAGCAGCTTAGGCCCCACCGGGGAGCTGTTTTTT. V is TRBV7-2 and J is TRBJ2-2; the D is unclear. V gave up 1 base and J gave up 4 bases, with 4 bases separating them. The CDR3 is 13 amino acids. In germline, CDR1 is SGHTA, CDR2 FQGNSA.

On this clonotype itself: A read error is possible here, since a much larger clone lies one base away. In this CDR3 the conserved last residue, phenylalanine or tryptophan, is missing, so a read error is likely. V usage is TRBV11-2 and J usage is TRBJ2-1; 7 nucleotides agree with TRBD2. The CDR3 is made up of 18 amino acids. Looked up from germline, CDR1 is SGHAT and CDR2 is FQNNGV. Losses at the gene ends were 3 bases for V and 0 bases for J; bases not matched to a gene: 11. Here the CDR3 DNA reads TGTGCCAGCAGCTTTTCTTGGGGGGGACTAAGCTCCTACAATGAGCAGTTCCTC. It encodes CASSFSWGGLSSYNEQFL.

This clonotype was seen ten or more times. In nucleotides, the CDR3 is TGTGCCAGTAGTCAATACGAGGGAGAGACCCAGTACTTC. Translating it yields CASSQYEGETQYF. This chain links TRBV19 with TRBJ2-5, with a tentative D call TRBD2 (5 bases). CDR1 is LNHDA and CDR2 is SQIVND in the germline V gene (reference sequence). The CDR3 is 13 residues long. The V gene lost 5 bases and the J gene lost 4 bases, with 11 bases spanning the gap.

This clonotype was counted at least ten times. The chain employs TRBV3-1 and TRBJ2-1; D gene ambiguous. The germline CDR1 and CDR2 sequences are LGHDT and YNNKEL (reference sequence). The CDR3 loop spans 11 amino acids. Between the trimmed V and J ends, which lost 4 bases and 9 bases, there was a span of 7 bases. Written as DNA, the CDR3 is TGTGCCAGCAGCCGAGAAGGTGAGCAGTTCTTC. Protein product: CASSREGEQFF.